The T cell receptor (beta chain) described here comes from a study of T cell repertoires in aging, cancer and after chemotherapy. Multiplex touch-down PCR with TRB-A/B primers amplified rearranged V-D-J TRB sequences. TCRdb ran MiXCR on the multiplex PCR reads and lists one entry per CDR3 protein. The sample shows 6,100 or so distinct CDR3 sequences, around 20% of them seen only once. From germline, CDR1 is SQVTM and CDR2 ANQGSEA. The CDR3 totals 16 residues. Trimming cost V 0 bases and J 1 base, with 13 bases left between them. Peripheral blood genomic DNA, not sorted cells or RNA, was the template. Overall study results and limits: Median generation probability rose over the chemotherapy interval in each cancer cohort, suggesting rebound thymic output. The repertoire data cannot show anything about immunological memory following chemotherapy.

Within the sample, this clonotype is medium-sized. What it recognizes is unknown. The chain is built from TRBV29-1 and TRBJ2-1, with D perhaps matching TRBD1 or TRBD2 (5 bases each). The sequencing input was blood. The TCR originated in a human donor with a blood cancer. The CDR3, as DNA: TGCAGCGTTGAAGATAATGAGGGGTCATCCTACAATGAGCAGTTCTTC. Protein product: CSVEDNEGSSYNEQFF.